Included here is one TCR beta chain sequence, with context. Its antigen is undetermined. Germline lookup yields CDR1 SGHDT and CDR2 YYEEEE. With 1 base removed from V and 4 bases from J, the gap between germline ends came to 8 bases. The CDR3 has 13 residues. PCR employed 60 Vbeta and 13 Jbeta primers. Sequenced by immunoSEQ multiplex PCR; TCRdb stores in-frame clones only, minus some. Found here are about 200,000 clones, around 77% of them singletons; the top ten hold roughly 3%. This specimen belongs to a study of cytomegalovirus exposure and HLA in healthy donors. Donors showed nominal health when sampled, although they likely had unrecorded immune exposures. Study-wide findings and caveats: Roughly uniform sequencing depth across donors was assumed, possibly incorrectly.

The sequence was collected from a woman aged 30 to 39 in good health and CMV-seronegative. Sequencing input: PBMCs. The chain combines TRBV5-6 with TRBJ1-2, with D possibly being TRBD1 (6 bases). CDR3 DNA: TGTGCCAGCAGCTTGAGGGGGAGCTATGGCTACACCTTC. Encoded protein: CASSLRGSYGYTF. The whole variable domain, filled in from reference TRBV5-6 and TRBJ1-2, reads DAGVTQSPTHLIKTRGQQVTLRCSPKSGHDTVSWYQQALGQGPQFIFQYYEEEERQRGNFPDRFSGHQFPNYSSELNVNALLLGDSALYLCASSLRGSYGYTFGSGTRLTVV.